The 16 T cell receptor beta chains below all came from one sample that was sequenced in a study of stem cell transplantation in POMP-related autoinflammatory disease. TCRdb's table, derived via immunoSEQ multiplex PCR, lists solely in-frame clones and lacks some. Altogether 25,000 to 30,000 clones are present, around four fifths being singletons, with the ten largest covering around 2.5%. This specimen consisted of CD4+ T cells from PBMCs, obtained before stem cell transplantation. These receptors all come from a human donor with POMP-related autoinflammation and immune dysregulation (PRAID).

The chain combines TRBV4-1 with TRBJ2-1; D perhaps matches TRBD1 (6 bases). V shed 0 bases and J shed 2 bases, with 11 bases lying between them. Per germline, CDR1 MGHRA and CDR2 YSYEKL. This CDR3 comprises 16 residues. The CDR3 region has the DNA TGCGCCAGCAGCCAAGAGGGCAGGGGTGCCTACAATGAGCAGTTCTTC. This translates into CASSQEGRGAYNEQFF.

This chain uses TRBV27 with TRBJ1-4; 8 bases line up with TRBD1. Germline V gives CDR1 MNHEY, CDR2 SMNVEV (reference sequence). The V gene end was trimmed by 6 bases and the J gene end by 7 bases; junction bases not matched to a gene: 4. This CDR3 comprises 13 residues. The DNA of the CDR3 is TGTGCCAGCAGCTCCGGGACAGGTGAAAAACTGTTTTTT. The encoded protein is CASSSGTGEKLFF. Filled out from reference TRBV27 and TRBJ1-4, the complete variable domain reads EAQVTQNPRYLITVTGKKLTVTCSQNMNHEYMSWYRQDPGLGLRQIYYSMNVEVTDKGDVPEGYKVSRKEKRNFPLILESPSPNQTSLYFCASSSGTGEKLFFGSGTQLSVL.

The rearrangement joins TRBV14 to TRBJ2-7, with 14 bases identical to TRBD2. V lost 4 bases, J lost 9 bases, and 11 bases stayed unmatched. The CDR3 covers 16 residues. The germline V gene encodes CDR1 SGHDN and CDR2 FVKESK. The DNA of the CDR3 is TGTGCCAGCAGCCCCTCCGGGACTAGCGGGAGAGTTGGGCAGTACTTC. As protein: CASSPSGTSGRVGQYF.

This sequence joins TRBV12-5 and TRBJ2-2; tentatively, D is TRBD1 or TRBD2 (5 bases each). This CDR3 is 15 amino acids long. Trimming stripped 6 bases from V and 0 bases from J, with 11 bases between. CDR1 LGHNT and CDR2 FRNRAP come from the germline V gene. This chain's CDR3 is CASGGTPTNTGELFF. The CDR3 DNA reads as TGTGCTAGTGGAGGGACCCCGACGAACACCGGGGAGCTGTTTTTT.

The V gene is TRBV25-1, the J gene TRBJ2-3, with D unresolved. Looked up from germline, CDR1 is MGHDK and CDR2 is SYGVNS. This CDR3 comprises 16 residues. Trimming pared 3 bases from V and 1 base from J, leaving 14 bases between. CDR3 in amino acids: CASSDHPSFGTDTQYF. The CDR3, as DNA: TGTGCCAGCAGTGATCACCCATCGTTCGGCACAGATACGCAGTATTTT.

The chain joins TRBV15 to TRBJ1-1; D unresolved. In germline, CDR1 is LNHNV, CDR2 YYDKDF (reference sequence). V was cut by 3 bases and J by 4 bases, with 15 bases left in between. The CDR3 is 15 amino acids. The CDR3 is CATSRNPLSGTEAFF. The DNA for the CDR3 is TGTGCCACCAGCAGGAACCCCTTAAGCGGCACTGAAGCTTTCTTT.

The chain couples TRBV4-1 to TRBJ1-5; D is unclear. The V gene's germline CDR1 is MGHRA and CDR2 YSYEKL. CDR3 length: 13 residues. V dropped 1 base and J dropped 13 bases, with 14 bases sitting between them. CDR3 bases: TGCGCCAGCAGCCAAGGATTTCCAGATCGGCAGCATTTT. It translates to CASSQGFPDRQHF.

Only one count was recorded for this clone. This chain connects TRBV15 to TRBJ2-5, with 7 bases matching TRBD1. V shed 5 bases, J shed 1 base, and the junction held 4 bases outside the gene matches. CDR3 length equals 14 residues. Germline loops: CDR1 LNHNV, CDR2 YYDKDF (reference sequence). As DNA, the CDR3 is TGTGCCACCAGCGGCCGGGACAGCCAAGAGACCCAGTACTTC. Translating gives CATSGRDSQETQYF.

This clone was picked up one time. This chain joins TRBV5-1 and TRBJ1-3; D unresolved. Germline CDR1 and CDR2: SGHRS and YFSETQ. The CDR3 has 14 amino acids. V was shortened by 0 bases and J by 1 base, with 5 bases between the two germline ends. CDR3 sequence: CASSLDTSGNTIYF. CDR3 DNA sequence: TGCGCCAGCAGCTTGGACACATCTGGAAACACCATATATTTT.

The V gene is TRBV2, the J gene TRBJ2-5, with D perhaps given as TRBD1 or TRBD2 (6 bases each). The CDR3 loop spans 12 amino acids. CDR1 is SNHLY and CDR2 is FYNNEI in the germline V gene. Trimming removed 7 bases at V and 5 bases at J, with 11 bases between. This chain's CDR3 is CASKEGVETQYF. As DNA, the CDR3 is TGTGCCAGCAAGGAGGGGGTGGAGACCCAGTACTTC.

CDR3 in DNA: TGTGCCAGCAGGAGGGACAGGGACTACAATGAGCAGTTCTTC. Residues: CASRRDRDYNEQFF. J is TRBJ2-1 and V is TRBV6-5, with 9 bases fitting TRBD1. V dropped 6 bases and J dropped 3; count of bases not matched to a gene: 3. Germline V gene lookup returns CDR1 MNHEY and CDR2 SVGAGI. The CDR3 totals 14 residues.

V gene TRBV30 combines with J gene TRBJ1-1, with 10 bases that match TRBD1. Germline V lookup: CDR1 GTSNPN, CDR2 SVGIG (reference sequence). The CDR3 has 14 amino acids. The trim removed 2 bases at V and 3 bases at J, leaving 3 bases unmatched. The CDR3 DNA sequence: TGTGCCTGGAGTACCGGGACAGGGGACACTGAAGCTTTCTTT. Translated: CAWSTGTGDTEAFF.

V and J are TRBV9 and TRBJ2-3, with D unresolved. V was trimmed by 0 bases and J by 0 bases, leaving 5 bases between them. CDR1 is SGDLS and CDR2 is YYNGEE in the germline V gene. This CDR3 is 14 amino acids long. CDR3 sequence reads: CASSVEISTDTQYF. CDR3 nucleotide sequence: TGTGCCAGCAGCGTAGAGATTAGCACAGATACGCAGTATTTT. Supplemented by reference TRBV9 and TRBJ2-3, the full variable domain reads DSGVTQTPKHLITATGQRVTLRCSPRSGDLSVYWYQQSLDQGLQFLIQYYNGEERAKGNILERFSAQQFPDLHSELNLSSLELGDSALYFCASSVEISTDTQYFGPGTRLTVL.

This chain uses TRBV10-3 with TRBJ2-1; 7 bases map to TRBD2. The CDR3 totals 20 residues. J lost 4 bases, V lost 4 bases, and 22 bases had no gene match. The V gene's germline CDR1 is ENHRY and CDR2 SYGVKD. CDR3 residues: CAISGPRGGPAHGVYNEQFF. The CDR3, as DNA: TGTGCCATCAGTGGCCCGAGGGGAGGGCCTGCCCACGGGGTATACAATGAGCAGTTCTTC.

The rearrangement joins TRBV11-2 to TRBJ2-5; TRBD1 agrees at 7 bases. CDR1 SGHAT and CDR2 FQNNGV come from the germline V gene. The V and J ends lost 5 bases and 7 bases, in that order; junction bases with no gene match: 16. There are 16 residues in the CDR3. CDR3 sequence reads: CASSIDRAMGVVTQYF. CDR3 bases: TGTGCCAGCAGCATCGACAGGGCCATGGGTGTCGTGACCCAGTACTTC.

The V call is TRBV28, the J call TRBJ1-5; D unclear. V shed 8 bases and J shed 7 bases, with 12 bases lying between them. CDR1 and CDR2 from the germline V gene are MDHEN and SYDVKM. The CDR3 is 12 amino acids. The CDR3 DNA reads TGTGCCAGCGACCTGGATGGGCAGCCCCAGCATTTT. Translating gives CASDLDGQPQHF.